The 4 T cell receptor beta chains below all came from one sample that was sequenced in a study of blood T cell repertoires in COVID-19. Repertoires were generated with immunoSEQ multiplex PCR, while TCRdb's copy carries only in-frame clones and drops some. The profile covers about 400,000 clones, with roughly nine tenths appearing a single time and roughly 1.8% taken by the ten largest. Input material: PBMCs or T cells enriched from blood (not recorded which). These receptor sequences come from a woman aged 18-29 years with acute COVID-19.

The chain recombines TRBV6-5 with TRBJ1-4, with a weak D call TRBD1 (5 bases). Trimming shortened V by 2 bases and J by 5 bases, and 9 bases separated the two germline ends. CDR1 is MNHEY and CDR2 is SVGAGI in the germline V gene. The CDR3 is made up of 14 amino acids. DNA of the CDR3: TGTGCCAGCAGTTACGGATCAGGGAATGAAAAACTGTTTTTT. This sequence encodes CASSYGSGNEKLFF.

This chain joins TRBV10-2 and TRBJ2-3; a possible D gene is TRBD2 (5 bases). The germline V and J ends were trimmed by 1 base and 3 bases, with 11 bases remaining between them. The germline gives CDR1 WSHSY, CDR2 SAAADI. CDR3 length: 15 amino acids. Here the CDR3 reads CASSEFRGVTDTQYF. The CDR3 coding sequence is TGCGCCAGCAGTGAGTTTCGGGGAGTGACAGATACGCAGTATTTT.

The V and J genes are TRBV28 and TRBJ2-7; D may be TRBD2 (6 bases). The CDR3 consists of 19 residues. CDR1 and CDR2 from the germline V gene are MDHEN and SYDVKM. V shed 5 bases and J shed 1 base, with 27 bases lying between them. CDR3 protein: CASSNSPGLTIADSYEQYF. DNA for the CDR3: TGTGCCAGCAGTAACAGCCCGGGACTGACTATAGCTGATTCCTACGAGCAGTACTTC. The full variable domain, its missing parts supplied by reference TRBV28 and TRBJ2-7, is DVKVTQSSRYLVKRTGEKVFLECVQDMDHENMFWYRQDPGLGLRLIYFSYDVKMKEKGDIPEGYSVSREKKERFSLILESASTNQTSMYLCASSNSPGLTIADSYEQYFGPGTRLTVT.

The chain is built from TRBV24-1 and TRBJ1-6; a possible D gene is TRBD1 (6 bases). The CDR3 spans 15 residues. Germline CDR1 reads KGHDR; CDR2 reads SFDVKD. V lost 1 base to trimming and J lost 8 bases, with 11 bases between them. CDR3 sequence: CATSDLGQGYSPLHF. The CDR3, as DNA: TGTGCCACCAGTGATTTAGGGCAGGGGTATTCACCCCTCCACTTT.